This entry lists 25 T cell receptor beta chains sequenced from one sample in a study of cytomegalovirus exposure and HLA in healthy donors. TCRdb's table, derived via immunoSEQ multiplex PCR, lists solely in-frame clones and lacks some. Found here are a few hundred thousand clones, around 85% of them singletons; the top ten hold roughly 1%. Source material: PBMCs. The receptors here all came from a woman between 18 and 29 years old in good health and CMV-seronegative.

The genes are TRBV27 and TRBJ1-1; 10 positions match TRBD1. Germline V gene lookup returns CDR1 MNHEY and CDR2 SMNVEV (reference sequence). The CDR3 spans 15 residues. V shed 2 bases, J shed 0 bases, and the junction held 0 bases outside the gene matches. As DNA, the CDR3 is TGTGCCAGCAGTTTAGGACAGGGGGTGAACACTGAAGCTTTCTTT. Protein product: CASSLGQGVNTEAFF.

The rearrangement uses TRBV11-3 and TRBJ2-7, with 10 bases identical to TRBD2. This CDR3 has 16 residues. Looked up from germline, CDR1 is SGHNT and CDR2 is YENEEA. V dropped 0 bases and J dropped 4; count of bases not matched to a gene: 6. The CDR3 reads CASSLEASGSNYEQYF. DNA of the CDR3: TGTGCCAGCAGCTTAGAAGCTAGCGGGAGCAATTACGAGCAGTACTTC.

The J gene is TRBJ2-1, the V gene TRBV9, with D perhaps matching TRBD2 (5 bases). The CDR3 contains 16 residues. With 2 bases removed from V and 8 bases from J, the gap between germline ends came to 20 bases. The germline V gene encodes CDR1 SGDLS and CDR2 YYNGEE. In DNA, the CDR3 is TGTGCCAGCAGCGTCCACTTAGCGACAATAATGGATGAGCAGTTCTTC. Amino acids: CASSVHLATIMDEQFF.

The chain links TRBV4-1 to TRBJ1-1, with D possibly TRBD1 on 5 matching bases. The CDR3 runs 15 residues. V lost 1 base and J 0 bases, leaving 9 bases between the germline ends. Germline V CDR1 and CDR2: MGHRA, YSYEKL. The CDR3 sequence: CASSQGDSMNTEAFF. In DNA, the CDR3 is TGCGCCAGCAGCCAAGGAGACAGCATGAACACTGAAGCTTTCTTT.

V usage is TRBV4-3 and J usage is TRBJ2-4; D gene uncertain. This CDR3 contains 13 residues. V gave up 0 bases and J gave up 8 bases, with 8 bases separating them. CDR1 and CDR2 (germline): LGHNA, YSLEER. The CDR3 coding sequence is TGCGCCAGCAGCCAAGAGCCCAGATACATTCAGTACTTC. Translating it yields CASSQEPRYIQYF.

The chain is built from TRBV6-5 and TRBJ2-7; 8 bases line up with TRBD2. The CDR3 sequence is 15 residues long. Trimming at V came to 2 bases and at J to 0 bases, leaving 3 bases not matched to a gene. Germline assignment: CDR1 MNHEY and CDR2 SVGAGI. In DNA, the CDR3 is TGTGCCAGCAGTTACCAGCGGGGGAGCTCCTACGAGCAGTACTTC. Its translation: CASSYQRGSSYEQYF.

V usage is TRBV5-6 and J usage is TRBJ1-3; a weak D match, TRBD1 (6 bases). V was shortened by 1 base and J by 7 bases, with 12 bases between the two germline ends. The CDR3 sequence is 14 residues long. CDR1 SGHDT and CDR2 YYEEEE come from the germline V gene. The DNA of the CDR3 is TGTGCCAGCAGCTTGACAGGGCCGGGGAACACCATATATTTT. Amino acids: CASSLTGPGNTIYF. Full variable domain (outside the CDR3, taken from reference TRBV5-6 and TRBJ1-3): DAGVTQSPTHLIKTRGQQVTLRCSPKSGHDTVSWYQQALGQGPQFIFQYYEEEERQRGNFPDRFSGHQFPNYSSELNVNALLLGDSALYLCASSLTGPGNTIYFGEGSWLTVV.

This chain connects TRBV7-2 to TRBJ2-3; D remains unclear. This CDR3 comprises 15 residues. The V gene lost 1 base and the J gene lost 3 bases, with 11 bases spanning the gap. Germline V CDR1 and CDR2: SGHTA, FQGNSA. The CDR3 spells CASSLVSMSTDTQYF. CDR3 nucleotides: TGTGCCAGCAGCTTAGTTTCGATGAGTACAGATACGCAGTATTTT.

This rearrangement joins TRBV6-1 to TRBJ1-3; D not resolved. Germline CDR1 is MNHNS and CDR2 is SASEGT. The CDR3 contains 13 residues. The V end was cut by 8 bases, the J end by 10 bases, with 18 bases between. The CDR3 region has the DNA TGTGCCAGCCGAATCATCCTTACCGGGACCATATATTTT. Its translation: CASRIILTGTIYF.

On this clone: This CDR3 is also generated by other DNA sequences in the sample. The chain recombines TRBV18 with TRBJ1-3, with TRBD1 matching over 9 bases. This CDR3 contains 15 residues. The germline V gene has CDR1 KGHSH and CDR2 LQKENI. J was trimmed by 0 bases and V by 3 bases; bases with no gene match: 0. This CDR3 is CASSPTGGSGNTIYF. The CDR3 DNA reads TGTGCCAGCTCACCGACAGGGGGCTCTGGAAACACCATATATTTT. Filled out from reference TRBV18 and TRBJ1-3, the complete variable domain reads NAGVMQNPRHLVRRRGQEARLRCSPMKGHSHVYWYRQLPEEGLKFMVYLQKENIIDESGMPKERFSAEFPKEGPSILRIQQVVRGDSAAYFCASSPTGGSGNTIYFGEGSWLTVV.

The gene calls are TRBV6-1 and TRBJ1-4; 11 bases match TRBD1. The CDR3 consists of 15 residues. J gave up 7 bases and V 6 bases, and 7 bases lay outside the gene matches. Germline loops: CDR1 MNHNS, CDR2 SASEGT. CDR3 DNA: TGTGCCAGCAGATTCCTCGGGACAGGGGGTGAAAAACTGTTTTTT. Translation gives CASRFLGTGGEKLFF.

This clone was counted ten times or more. This chain joins TRBV4-3 and TRBJ2-6, with D possibly being TRBD1 (5 bases). V was cut by 0 bases and J by 1 base, with 10 bases left in between. The CDR3 sequence is 17 residues long. CDR1 is LGHNA, CDR2 YSLEER, per germline. In nucleotides, the CDR3 is TGCGCCAGCAGCCAAGATGCAGGGCAATCTGGGGCCAACGTCCTGACTTTC. As protein: CASSQDAGQSGANVLTF.

This sequence joins TRBV5-4 and TRBJ2-7; TRBD1 agrees at 12 bases. This CDR3 has 20 amino acids. Germline loops: CDR1 SGHNT, CDR2 YYREEE (reference sequence). The V segment lost 0 bases and the J segment 0 bases; nucleotides outside the gene matches: 13. The CDR3, as DNA: TGTGCCAGCAGCTTGGCCGGGCGGGACAGGGGGCCGTACGGCTCCTACGAGCAGTACTTC. Translated, it gives CASSLAGRDRGPYGSYEQYF.

This chain joins TRBV4-1 and TRBJ2-1, with D perhaps TRBD2 (7 bases). The CDR3 is made up of 16 amino acids. The V end lost 6 bases, the J end lost 0 bases, and 15 bases lay between the germline ends. The germline V gene encodes CDR1 MGHRA and CDR2 YSYEKL. The CDR3 DNA sequence: TGCGCCAGCAGTTGGGGGGGCGCCAGCTCCTACAATGAGCAGTTCTTC. Residues: CASSWGGASSYNEQFF.

The rearrangement links TRBV27 to TRBJ2-7; possibly TRBD2 for D (5 bases). The DNA end is a closer match to TRBJ2-1, so the J assignment may be wrong. Per the germline V gene, CDR1 is MNHEY and CDR2 is SMNVEV (reference sequence). The CDR3 contains 15 residues. The CDR3 bases are TGTGCCAGCAGGACTATTCGGCAGGCCTACAATGAGCAGTTCTTC. It yields the protein CASRTIRQAYNEQFF.

This clone was observed once. CDR3 in amino acids: CASSLFINYEQYF. The CDR3 nucleotides are TGTGCCAGCAGTCTGTTTATTAACTACGAGCAGTACTTC. This chain joins TRBV27 and TRBJ2-7; D gene uncertain. Looked up from germline, CDR1 is MNHEY and CDR2 is SMNVEV (reference sequence). Trimming removed 5 bases from V and 3 bases from J, with 11 bases in between. This CDR3 is built from 13 residues.

The V call is TRBV4-2, the J call TRBJ1-1; the match to TRBD1 covers 7 bases. CDR1 is LGHNA, CDR2 YNFKEQ, per germline. The CDR3 sequence is 15 residues long. V trimming: 0 bases; J trimming: 4 bases; junction bases outside the gene matches: 5. The DNA of the CDR3 is TGTGCCAGCAGCCAAGAAGGGAACAGGGGCACTGAAGCTTTCTTT. The encoded protein is CASSQEGNRGTEAFF.

The genes are TRBV2 and TRBJ1-2; 11 bases are a match to TRBD1. This CDR3 contains 13 residues. With 9 bases clipped from V and 3 bases from J, the junction kept 3 bases outside the gene matches. Germline assignment: CDR1 SNHLY and CDR2 FYNNEI. CDR3 coding DNA: TGTGCCAGTCGGACAGGGGGCTACTATGGCTACACCTTC. It codes for CASRTGGYYGYTF.

This clone was observed a single time. The rearrangement links TRBV7-9 to TRBJ2-7; D is perhaps TRBD1 (6 bases). The V gene lost 5 bases and the J gene lost 3 bases, with 17 bases spanning the gap. Germline V lookup: CDR1 SEHNR, CDR2 FQNEAQ (reference sequence). The CDR3 runs 15 residues. The CDR3 coding sequence is TGTGCCAGCAGCCGCCTTTTAGGACAGAGCTACGAGCAGTACTTC. It is translated as CASSRLLGQSYEQYF.

The V gene is TRBV30, the J gene TRBJ2-1, with 7 positions matching TRBD1. The junction had 16 bases not matched to a gene; V was cut back by 1 base and J by 4 bases. The CDR3 spans 18 residues. Germline V gene lookup returns CDR1 GTSNPN and CDR2 SVGIG (reference sequence). The CDR3 protein is CAWSAYNRGPLLYNEQFF. The CDR3 DNA reads TGTGCCTGGAGTGCCTACAACAGGGGACCACTGCTTTACAATGAGCAGTTCTTC.

This clone was seen just once. J is TRBJ2-3 and V is TRBV2; 8 bases line up with TRBD2. The CDR3 loop spans 15 amino acids. Germline CDR1 and CDR2: SNHLY and FYNNEI. J was trimmed by 4 bases and V by 1 base; bases with no gene match: 4. In DNA form, the CDR3 reads TGTGCCAGCAGTGAAGGACTAGCGCTGCCAGATACGCAGTATTTT. This sequence encodes CASSEGLALPDTQYF.

The chain has TRBV6-5 and TRBJ2-7; D perhaps matches TRBD1 (5 bases). The CDR3 length is 14 residues. Germline V gene lookup returns CDR1 MNHEY and CDR2 SVGAGI. Trimming took 0 bases from V and 3 from J, leaving 9 bases between them. The CDR3 bases are TGTGCCAGCAGTTACTCGGAAGGGGTCTACGAGCAGTACTTC. Encoded protein: CASSYSEGVYEQYF.

The chain employs TRBV29-1 and TRBJ2-5; the match to TRBD1 covers 7 bases. With 4 bases clipped from V and 5 bases from J, the junction kept 7 bases outside the gene matches. The CDR3 contains 13 residues. Germline-derived CDR1 and CDR2 are SQVTM and ANQGSEA. The CDR3 DNA follows: TGCAGCGTTGGACAGGGCTTAAGCGAGACCCAGTACTTC. It translates to CSVGQGLSETQYF.

CDR3 in amino acids: CASSLGVYRGELNEQFF. The CDR3 DNA reads as TGTGCCAGCAGCTTGGGGGTCTACAGGGGTGAGTTGAATGAGCAGTTCTTC. The V gene is TRBV7-6, the J gene TRBJ2-1, with 7 bases fitting TRBD1. The CDR3 is 17 residues long. Germline V CDR1 and CDR2: SGHVS, FNYEAQ. V was clipped by 3 bases and J by 7 bases; unmatched bases: 15. The variable domain in full, completed from reference TRBV7-6 and TRBJ2-1, reads GAGVSQSPRYKVTKRGQDVALRCDPISGHVSLYWYRQALGQGPEFLTYFNYEAQQDKSGLPNDRFSAERPEGSISTLTIQRTEQRDSAMYRCASSLGVYRGELNEQFFGPGTRLTVL.

The chain couples TRBV11-2 to TRBJ1-1, with TRBD1 as a possible D gene (6 bases). Trimming removed 5 bases at V and 11 bases at J, with 18 bases between. In germline, CDR1 is SGHAT, CDR2 FQNNGV. The CDR3 sequence is 13 residues long. CDR3 coding DNA: TGTGCCAGCAGCCCCGCCCCGGACAGTAGGGCTTTCTTT. It specifies CASSPAPDSRAFF.